The 13 T cell receptor beta chains below come from one sample, sequenced in a study of blood T cell repertoires in COVID-19. The method was immunoSEQ multiplex PCR; TCRdb's version includes in-frame clones alone and lacks a portion of them. The data hold 350,000 to 550,000 clones, with around 90% observed a single time. Sequencing was done on a sample of PBMCs or T cells enriched from blood (not recorded which). The receptor set was obtained from a woman aged 18-30 years with acute COVID-19.

This clone was picked up one time. Within the sample, other DNA sequences also encode this same CDR3. The V and J genes are TRBV5-1 and TRBJ1-1; D call uncertain. The CDR3 spans 14 residues. V was trimmed by 0 bases and J by 1 base, leaving 7 bases between them. Germline lookup yields CDR1 SGHRS and CDR2 YFSETQ. The chain's CDR3 is CASSLVGANTEAFF. The CDR3, as DNA: TGCGCCAGCAGCTTGGTGGGCGCGAACACTGAAGCTTTCTTT.

The chain has TRBV11-2 and TRBJ1-2; a weak D match, TRBD1 (6 bases). The length of the CDR3 is 16 residues. V lost 2 bases and J 10 bases, leaving 23 bases between the germline ends. Germline lookup yields CDR1 SGHAT and CDR2 FQNNGV. CDR3 nucleotides: TGTGCCAGCAGCTTAATTTACGGGCGACAGGTTCATGACTACACCTTC. Protein: CASSLIYGRQVHDYTF.

The chain is built from TRBV5-1 and TRBJ1-5; possibly TRBD1 for D (5 bases). The CDR3 is made up of 14 amino acids. V was clipped by 3 bases and J by 7 bases, with 14 bases between them. The germline CDR1 and CDR2 sequences are SGHRS and YFSETQ. The CDR3 loop is CASSSSGGKQPQHF. DNA for the CDR3: TGCGCCAGCAGCTCCAGCGGGGGTAAACAGCCCCAGCATTTT.

The J gene is TRBJ2-7, the V gene TRBV28; the D gene is possibly TRBD1 (5 bases). The CDR3 has 13 residues. Germline-derived CDR1 and CDR2 are MDHEN and SYDVKM. Deletions cut 6 bases from V and 2 bases from J, with 11 bases between. The CDR3 sequence: CASSDDSPYEQYF. The CDR3, as DNA: TGTGCCAGCAGCGACGACAGCCCCTACGAGCAGTACTTC.

V usage is TRBV4-3 and J usage is TRBJ2-2; TRBD1 matches at 8 bases. The germline V gene has CDR1 LGHNA and CDR2 YSLEER. CDR3 length equals 17 residues. V gave up 4 bases and J gave up 0 bases; unmatched junction bases: 7. This chain's CDR3 is CASSRDDRGANTGELFF. CDR3 bases: TGCGCCAGCAGCCGAGACGACAGGGGCGCGAACACCGGGGAGCTGTTTTTT.

The rearrangement joins TRBV6-6 to TRBJ2-5; 7 bases agree with TRBD1. Germline CDR1 and CDR2: MNHNY and SVGAGI (reference sequence). The CDR3 extends over 14 amino acids. Trimming took 5 bases from V and 0 from J; bases not matched to a gene: 3. CDR3 in DNA: TGTGCCAGCAGTACCAGGGGGAACCAAGAGACCCAGTACTTC. It yields the protein CASSTRGNQETQYF.

The gene calls are TRBV4-2 and TRBJ2-1, with unresolved D. With 2 bases removed from V and 6 bases from J, the gap between germline ends came to 2 bases. This CDR3 has 11 amino acids. From germline, CDR1 is LGHNA and CDR2 YNFKEQ. CDR3: CASSQLNEQFF. DNA for the CDR3: TGTGCCAGCAGCCAACTCAATGAGCAGTTCTTC.

The chain carries TRBV5-1 and TRBJ2-5; D call uncertain. Germline CDR1 reads SGHRS; CDR2 reads YFSETQ. The CDR3 runs to 14 residues. V was cut by 0 bases and J by 2 bases, with 8 bases left in between. CDR3 coding DNA: TGCGCCAGCAGCTTGGGTTCAGAACAAGAGACCCAGTACTTC. Translation: CASSLGSEQETQYF. Supplemented by reference TRBV5-1 and TRBJ2-5, the full variable domain reads KAGVTQTPRYLIKTRGQQVTLSCSPISGHRSVSWYQQTPGQGLQFLFEYFSETQRNKGNFPGRFSGRQFSNSRSEMNVSTLELGDSALYLCASSLGSEQETQYFGPGTRLLVL.

The genes are TRBV2 and TRBJ2-1; 10 positions agree with TRBD2. Trimming at V came to 3 bases and at J to 7 bases, leaving 9 bases not matched to a gene. This CDR3 is built from 16 residues. From germline, CDR1 is SNHLY and CDR2 FYNNEI. CDR3 sequence: CASSETLAGNYNEQFF. DNA of the CDR3: TGTGCCAGCAGTGAGACACTAGCGGGGAACTATAATGAGCAGTTCTTC.

This clone was recorded only once. The J gene is TRBJ1-2, the V gene TRBV13; unclear D gene. CDR1 is PRHDT and CDR2 is FYEKMQ in the germline V gene (reference sequence). The CDR3 is 15 residues long. Trimming left V 5 bases short and J 2 bases short, with 15 bases between. CDR3 amino acids: CASSDAGRSNYGYTF. In DNA form, the CDR3 reads TGTGCCAGCAGCGACGCAGGAAGGTCGAACTATGGCTACACCTTC.

The genes are TRBV7-2 and TRBJ1-2, with no clear D. Germline loops: CDR1 SGHTA, CDR2 FQGNSA. CDR3 size: 15 residues. The V end lost 5 bases, the J end lost 6 bases, and 19 bases lay between the germline ends. CDR3 in DNA: TGTGCCAGCAGCCTAAAAGGCGGGCATGGGGATGGCTACACCTTC. It codes for CASSLKGGHGDGYTF.

The rearrangement joins TRBV7-2 to TRBJ1-2; 10 positions agree with TRBD1. The J segment lost 6 bases and the V segment lost 1 base, leaving 5 bases of the junction unmatched. Per the germline V gene, CDR1 is SGHTA and CDR2 is FQGNSA. CDR3 length: 15 amino acids. The CDR3 nucleotides read TGTGCCAGCAGCTTAGACGGGACAGGGGCCCATGGCTACACCTTC. This sequence encodes CASSLDGTGAHGYTF.

The chain employs TRBV7-2 and TRBJ2-1, with 13 bases aligning to TRBD2. The J segment lost 3 bases and the V segment lost 0 bases, leaving 2 bases of the junction unmatched. The CDR3 covers 17 residues. Germline CDR1 and CDR2: SGHTA and FQGNSA. In nucleotides, the CDR3 is TGTGCCAGCAGCTTAGCGAGGACTAGCGGGGGCTACAATGAGCAGTTCTTC. As protein: CASSLARTSGGYNEQFF.